This entry lists 14 T cell receptor beta chains sequenced from one sample in a study of shared clonotypes between healthy human individuals. Sequencing was performed with immunoSEQ multiplex PCR; in TCRdb, only in-frame clones are kept and a portion is missing. The sample includes more than 2 million clones, about 95% of them seen just once. In the naive CD8 group, cells lacked CD45RO and were positively selected for CCR7, so terminally differentiated effector memory CD45RA+ cells were left out. The sequenced sample consisted of naive CD8+ T cells sorted from blood. All receptors derive from a young man in good health.

This rearrangement joins TRBV6-6 to TRBJ2-3; D uncertain. V dropped 6 bases and J dropped 2 bases, with 9 bases sitting between them. This CDR3 is built from 13 residues. Germline V gene sequence: CDR1 MNHNY, CDR2 SVGAGI (reference sequence). CDR3 residues: CASRAEHTDTQYF. The DNA for the CDR3 is TGTGCCAGCAGGGCTGAGCACACAGATACGCAGTATTTT.

The gene calls are TRBV2 and TRBJ2-7; TRBD2 is a possible D gene (6 bases). This CDR3 is 11 amino acids long. Trimming shortened V by 8 bases and J by 6 bases, and 11 bases separated the two germline ends. Germline-derived CDR1 and CDR2 are SNHLY and FYNNEI. CDR3 in DNA: TGTGCCAGCCAGTTGGAGGGCGAGCAGTACTTC. This translates into CASQLEGEQYF.

The V gene is TRBV4-3, the J gene TRBJ2-7; D perhaps matches TRBD1 (6 bases). The CDR3 is 16 amino acids. Germline V gene sequence: CDR1 LGHNA, CDR2 YSLEER. The germline V and J ends were trimmed by 0 bases and 2 bases, with 14 bases remaining between them. The CDR3 DNA follows: TGCGCCAGCAGCCAAGATCTAATGGACAGCACCTACGAGCAGTACTTC. Translated: CASSQDLMDSTYEQYF.

This clone was observed once. V gene TRBV7-9 combines with J gene TRBJ2-7; 7 nucleotides align to TRBD1. Per germline, CDR1 SEHNR and CDR2 FQNEAQ (reference sequence). This CDR3 comprises 14 residues. The trim removed 2 bases at V and 6 bases at J, leaving 7 bases unmatched. The CDR3 region is CASSLRDRSGEQYF. The CDR3 DNA is TGTGCCAGCAGCTTACGGGACAGATCCGGCGAGCAGTACTTC. Full variable domain (rest looked up from reference TRBV7-9 and TRBJ2-7): DTGVSQNPRHKITKRGQNVTFRCDPISEHNRLYWYRQTLGQGPEFLTYFQNEAQLEKSRLLSDRFSAERPKGSFSTLEIQRTEQGDSAMYLCASSLRDRSGEQYFGPGTRLTVT.

The rearrangement joins TRBV5-1 to TRBJ1-2; 9 bases are shared with TRBD1. Per germline, CDR1 SGHRS and CDR2 YFSETQ. The CDR3 runs 15 residues. J was trimmed by 3 bases and V by 4 bases; bases with no gene match: 7. The CDR3 region is CASSLGTGNDYGYTF. For the CDR3, the DNA is TGCGCCAGCAGCCTTGGGACAGGGAACGACTATGGCTACACCTTC.

J is TRBJ1-1 and V is TRBV2; tentative D call: TRBD1 (5 bases). This CDR3 comprises 13 residues. V dropped 6 bases and J dropped 7 bases, with 15 bases sitting between them. The germline V gene has CDR1 SNHLY and CDR2 FYNNEI. For the CDR3, the DNA is TGTGCCAGCAGGGACACCATGGGTGGTGAAGCTTTCTTT. This codes for CASRDTMGGEAFF. The full variable domain, completed using reference TRBV2 and TRBJ1-1, is EPEVTQTPSHQVTQMGQEVILRCVPISNHLYFYWYRQILGQKVEFLVSFYNNEISEKSEIFDDQFSVERPDGSNFTLKIRSTKLEDSAMYFCASRDTMGGEAFFGQGTRLTVV.

V and J are TRBV2 and TRBJ2-3; possibly TRBD2 for D (6 bases). The V end lost 1 base, the J end lost 2 bases, and 10 bases lay between the germline ends. The CDR3 extends over 15 amino acids. Germline V gives CDR1 SNHLY, CDR2 FYNNEI. The CDR3 DNA follows: TGTGCCAGCAGTGAAGTAGCGGCTATCACAGATACGCAGTATTTT. Protein sequence: CASSEVAAITDTQYF.

The chain recombines TRBV6-6 with TRBJ2-1, with 8 bases lining up with TRBD2. The germline gives CDR1 MNHNY, CDR2 SVGAGI (reference sequence). V lost 0 bases, J lost 9 bases, and 7 bases stayed unmatched. The CDR3 runs to 15 residues. The CDR3 DNA follows: TGTGCCAGCAGTTACTCGGCGGGAGGAGTTACTGAGCAGTTCTTC. Its translation: CASSYSAGGVTEQFF.

The rearrangement joins TRBV29-1 to TRBJ2-2, with D hard to call. The CDR3 is 13 amino acids. Trimming shortened V by 3 bases and J by 5 bases, and 10 bases separated the two germline ends. Germline CDR1 is SQVTM and CDR2 is ANQGSEA. The chain's CDR3 is CSVDVEKTGELFF. The DNA of the CDR3 is TGCAGCGTTGATGTGGAGAAAACCGGGGAGCTGTTTTTT.

CDR3 coding DNA: TGTGCCAGCAGTTACGGTCCAGGGGAGCTCTTCGCTGAAGCTTTCTTT. It is translated as CASSYGPGELFAEAFF. The chain has TRBV6-5 and TRBJ1-1; the D gene is possibly TRBD1 (6 bases). V was cut by 2 bases and J by 6 bases, with 19 bases left in between. The CDR3 loop spans 16 amino acids. Germline CDR1 reads MNHEY; CDR2 reads SVGAGI.

This clone has a handful of counts. A much larger clone lies a single base off, so this may be a read error. The gene calls are TRBV6-4 and TRBJ2-7, with D hard to call. V was shortened by 1 base and J by 6 bases, with 1 base between the two germline ends. Per the germline V gene, CDR1 is MRHNA and CDR2 is SNTAGT. The CDR3 has 10 amino acids. The CDR3 DNA follows: TGTGCCAGCAGTGACTGCGAGCAGTACTTC. It codes for CASSDCEQYF.

The chain recombines TRBV6-5 with TRBJ1-1; perhaps TRBD1 as D (6 bases). The CDR3 loop spans 15 amino acids. The germline CDR1 and CDR2 sequences are MNHEY and SVGAGI. Trimming removed 1 base at V and 7 bases at J, with 16 bases between. Written as DNA, the CDR3 is TGTGCCAGCAGTTACTTGAGAGGGGGTCTGGTTGAAGCTTTCTTT. Translation: CASSYLRGGLVEAFF.

The gene calls are TRBV30 and TRBJ2-7, with D maybe TRBD1 (5 bases). Trimming removed 2 bases from V and 1 base from J, with 12 bases in between. This CDR3 is built from 14 residues. Germline CDR1 reads GTSNPN; CDR2 reads SVGIG (reference sequence). CDR3 sequence (DNA): TGTGCCTGGAGTTGGGGCGGAACTTCCTACGAGCAGTACTTC. Translation: CAWSWGGTSYEQYF.

V and J are TRBV2 and TRBJ2-1, with 8 bases lining up with TRBD1. The length of the CDR3 is 18 residues. The V and J ends lost 0 bases and 2 bases, in that order; junction bases with no gene match: 9. Germline CDR1 is SNHLY and CDR2 is FYNNEI. The CDR3 nucleotides read TGTGCCAGCAGTGAAGCGCCCGGACAGGGAGGCACCTACAATGAGCAGTTCTTC. Protein sequence: CASSEAPGQGGTYNEQFF.